The rows below give T cell receptor beta chains drawn from one sample of a study of cytomegalovirus exposure and HLA in healthy donors. Method: immunoSEQ multiplex PCR; TCRdb's copy keeps in-frame clones and lacks some. The sample gives 150,000 to 200,000 clones, approximately 88% of which show up once; around 0.97% is in the top ten. The specimen sequenced was PBMCs. Receptor source: a young man in good health and CMV-seronegative. Both conserved end residues are part of each CDR3. D genes are given only for firm matches. Part of the rows lack a size; the others show once, few, many or a class for expanded clones.

V	size	J	D	DNA	CDR3
TRBV6-6	.	TRBJ2-7	TRBD1	TGTGCCAGCAGTTACGGGGCAGGGGGCGAGCAGTACTTC	CASSYGAGGEQYF
TRBV4-2	.	TRBJ2-7	.	TGTGCCAGCAGCCTCCTTCCCGGGGGCGCGGGGGAACCTACGGAGCAGTACTTC	CASSLLPGGAGEPTEQYF
TRBV27	.	TRBJ2-7	.	TGTGCCAGCAGTATAGGACGGTGGACTTACGAGCAGTACTTC	CASSIGRWTYEQYF
TRBV7-7	.	TRBJ2-7	TRBD1	TGTGCTAGCAGCCCGGACAGGGGCTACGAGCAGTACTTC	CASSPDRGYEQYF
TRBV6-4	.	TRBJ1-1	.	TGTGCCAGCAGTGAACAGGGGAACACTGAAGCTTTCTTT	CASSEQGNTEAFF
TRBV11-2	.	TRBJ2-7	.	TGTGCCAGCAGCTTAGCCCAGGTCGATACCTACGAGCAGTACTTC	CASSLAQVDTYEQYF
TRBV5-1	.	TRBJ1-1	.	TGCGCCAGCACCCTGGGGTCCCCGGGACACGAAATGAACACTGAAGCTTTCTTT	CASTLGSPGHEMNTEAFF
TRBV15	.	TRBJ2-7	.	TGTGCCACCAGCAGAGTAGGCCGCGGGGCTAGCTCCTACGAGCAGTACTTC	CATSRVGRGASSYEQYF
TRBV6-5	.	TRBJ1-2	TRBD1	TGTGCCAGCAGAGAGGGACAGCTGACGTATGGCTACACCTTC	CASREGQLTYGYTF
TRBV6-5	.	TRBJ2-1	.	TGTGCCAGCAGCCCTCTACTCTCCTACAATGAGCAGTTCTTC	CASSPLLSYNEQFF
TRBV5-5	.	TRBJ1-2	TRBD1	TGTGCCAGCAGCTGGGAGCCGACAGGGGGCGGCAGCTATGGCTACACCTTC	CASSWEPTGGGSYGYTF
TRBV4-1	.	TRBJ2-3	.	TGCGCCAGCAGCCAAGATCTCCCGGGGGGCGGGACAGATACGCAGTATTTT	CASSQDLPGGGTDTQYF
TRBV19	once	TRBJ1-1	.	TGTGCCAGTAGTAACTGGGGCGTATCGAACACTGAAGCTTTCTTT	CASSNWGVSNTEAFF
TRBV2	.	TRBJ2-1	TRBD2	TGTGCCAGCAGTGGCCCCGGGACTAACTACAATGAGCAGTTCTTC	CASSGPGTNYNEQFF
TRBV5-5	.	TRBJ1-4	.	TGTGCCAGCAGCTTGGAAGGGGGTGGAAAACTGTTTTTT	CASSLEGGGKLFF
TRBV6-1	.	TRBJ2-4	TRBD2	TGTGCCAGCAGTGAAGCACTCGTGGTAGCGGGGAACCAAAACATTCAGTACTTC	CASSEALVVAGNQNIQYF
TRBV6-5	.	TRBJ2-7	TRBD1	TGTGCCAGCAGTTTCCTGGACAGGGCCGAGCAGTACTTC	CASSFLDRAEQYF
TRBV5-1	.	TRBJ1-5	TRBD1	TGCGCCAGCAGCTTGGGGGACAGTGGGGTCTTCAATCAGCCCCAGCATTTT	CASSLGDSGVFNQPQHF
TRBV2	.	TRBJ2-5	.	TGTGCCAAAAGGACAGAAGAAGACCAAGAGACCCAGTACTTC	CAKRTEEDQETQYF
TRBV9	.	TRBJ2-2	TRBD2	TGTGCCAGCAGTGACAGCGGGATTCTCACCGGGGAGCTGTTTTTT	CASSDSGILTGELFF
TRBV19	.	TRBJ1-5	.	TGTGCCAGTAAAAAGGAGGTGCGCAATCAGCCCCAGCATTTT	CASKKEVRNQPQHF
TRBV7-2	.	TRBJ2-1	TRBD2	TGTGCCAGCAGCGTCAAACTAGCGGGAGGGCCCCATGAGCAGTTCTTC	CASSVKLAGGPHEQFF
TRBV29-1	.	TRBJ1-1	.	TGCAGCGTTGAAGTCAGGGGATTGATTACTGAAGCTTTCTTT	CSVEVRGLITEAFF
TRBV7-9	.	TRBJ2-1	TRBD2	TGTGCCAGCAGCGGCCCAACTAGCGGGGATTACTACAATGAGCAGTTCTTC	CASSGPTSGDYYNEQFF
TRBV6-1	once	TRBJ2-3	.	TGTGCCAGCGTAACTCTCCCAGATACGCAGTATTTT	CASVTLPDTQYF
TRBV4-3	.	TRBJ2-3	.	TGCGCCAGCAGCCAGACTTCCCTTAGGAAAGATACGCAGTATTTT	CASSQTSLRKDTQYF
TRBV5-1	.	TRBJ1-6	TRBD1	TGCGCCAGCAGCTTGTCTGGACAGGGGGTGAATTCACCCCTCCACTTT	CASSLSGQGVNSPLHF
TRBV27	.	TRBJ1-4	TRBD1	TGTGCCAGCAGACAGGGGGTTTATGAAAAACTGTTTTTT	CASRQGVYEKLFF
TRBV7-8	.	TRBJ2-7	TRBD1	TGTGCCAGCAGCTTAAGGGCGGGGGACAGGGGACCCAAACTGACCTACGAGCAGTACTTC	CASSLRAGDRGPKLTYEQYF
TRBV6-4	once	TRBJ2-7	TRBD1	TGTGCCAGGTACCGGGACAGGGCCCGCGAGCAGTACTTC	CARYRDRAREQYF
TRBV28	.	TRBJ2-3	.	TGTGCCAGCAGCCTCCTCACAGATACGCAGTATTTT	CASSLLTDTQYF
TRBV11-3	.	TRBJ2-5	.	TGTGCCAGCAGCTTAGCGGTAGAGACCCAGTACTTC	CASSLAVETQYF
TRBV15	.	TRBJ1-1	.	TGTGCCACCAGCAGCCAGAGGGTTGAAGCTTTCTTT	CATSSQRVEAFF
TRBV23-1	.	TRBJ2-7	TRBD2	TGCGCCAGCAGTCTGGGACTAGCGGGATACTACGAGCAGTACTTC	CASSLGLAGYYEQYF
TRBV11-1	.	TRBJ2-1	.	TGTGCCAGCAGCTTAGCGATTTCGGCCAGGGCTAATGAGCAGTTCTTC	CASSLAISARANEQFF
TRBV6-5	.	TRBJ2-7	.	TGTGCCAGCAGTCCCGCGGGACAGTCCTACGAGCAGTACTTC	CASSPAGQSYEQYF
TRBV21-1	.	TRBJ1-5	.	TGTGCCAGCAGCAAATCGGTGGCCCTCGAGGGGGGCAATCAGCCCCAGCATTTT	CASSKSVALEGGNQPQHF
TRBV28	.	TRBJ2-1	TRBD2	TGTGCCAGCAGCTCGGGACTAGCGGGGGGTCACGTCTACAATGAGCAGTTCTTC	CASSSGLAGGHVYNEQFF
TRBV15	.	TRBJ1-6	.	TGTGCCACCAGCAGAGATCGGGGGAGGGGGGGCGGGTCACCCCTCCACTTT	CATSRDRGRGGGSPLHF
TRBV11-3	.	TRBJ2-3	TRBD2	TGTGCCAGCAGCTTAGTACTAGCGGGAGGATACACAGATACGCAGTATTTT	CASSLVLAGGYTDTQYF
TRBV15	.	TRBJ2-7	TRBD1	TGTGCCACTTTGAGACAGGGGTCCTACGAGCAGTACTTC	CATLRQGSYEQYF
TRBV7-6	.	TRBJ2-2	TRBD1	TGTGCCAGCAGGTCGACAGGGTCGAACACCGGGGAGCTGTTTTTT	CASRSTGSNTGELFF
TRBV7-2	.	TRBJ2-7	TRBD1	TGTGCCAGCAGCTTAAGGGACAGGGGTTCCGAGCAGTACTTC	CASSLRDRGSEQYF
TRBV4-3	.	TRBJ2-7	TRBD2	TGCGCCAGCAGCCAGGTCTCAGCTAGCGGGAATTCCTACGAGCAGTACTTC	CASSQVSASGNSYEQYF
TRBV28	once	TRBJ1-2	.	TGTGCCACCCGGTGGTCGGGGAGGAACTATGGCTACACCTTC	CATRWSGRNYGYTF
TRBV19	.	TRBJ1-5	.	TGTGCCAGTAGTTCCTCAAGTGGGTGGGGGCATCAGCCCCAGCATTTT	CASSSSSGWGHQPQHF
TRBV2	.	TRBJ1-1	.	TGTGCCACACAGAACACTGAAGCTTTCTTT	CATQNTEAFF
TRBV4-2	.	TRBJ2-1	TRBD2	TGTGCCAGCAGCCAAGAGCCAGCGGGAGGCTACAATGAGCAGTTCTTC	CASSQEPAGGYNEQFF
TRBV7-2	few	TRBJ2-3	TRBD2	TGTGCCAGCAGCTTGTGGATGCGGGGGAAGGCAGATACGCAGTATTTT	CASSLWMRGKADTQYF
TRBV30	.	TRBJ2-1	.	TGTGCCTGGAGTACCGCCGCGGGTAGCTCCTACAATGAGCAGTTCTTC	CAWSTAAGSSYNEQFF
TRBV2	.	TRBJ1-5	TRBD1	TGTGCCAGCAGTGGGACAGGCACCAATCAGCCCCAGCATTTT	CASSGTGTNQPQHF
TRBV5-5	once	TRBJ2-4	.	TGTGCCAGCAGTAAAGAGACAGAAAACATTCAGTACTTC	CASSKETENIQYF
TRBV7-9	.	TRBJ1-2	.	TGTGCCAGCAGCTCACCGATAGACAGGAACTATGGCTACACCTTC	CASSSPIDRNYGYTF
TRBV5-1	once	TRBJ2-1	.	TGCGCCAGCAGCTTTCAGGGCGCCTACAATGAGCAGTTCTTC	CASSFQGAYNEQFF